Shown below are 31 T cell receptor beta chains from a single sample sequenced in a study of blood T cell repertoires in COVID-19. TCRdb's copy holds only in-frame clones and misses some; the assay was immunoSEQ multiplex PCR. The sample holds around 350,000 clones; around 86% are singletons and the top ten take roughly 3.1%. The sequencing sample was made of peripheral blood. The source of these receptors is a human donor in a cohort sampled during active COVID-19.

This chain connects TRBV5-1 to TRBJ1-1, with D uncertain. Trimming removed 5 bases at V and 3 bases at J, with 11 bases between. Germline CDR1 and CDR2: SGHRS and YFSETQ. This CDR3 comprises 13 residues. CDR3 residues: CASRTTGDTEAFF. For the CDR3, the DNA is TGCGCCAGCAGAACTACGGGAGACACTGAAGCTTTCTTT.

The chain recombines TRBV4-1 with TRBJ2-7; 11 nucleotides line up with TRBD2. The J segment lost 4 bases and the V segment lost 0 bases, leaving 2 bases of the junction unmatched. The CDR3 is 15 residues long. Germline loops: CDR1 MGHRA, CDR2 YSYEKL. In DNA form, the CDR3 reads TGCGCCAGCAGCCAAGAGTCTAGCGGGAGGTACGAGCAGTACTTC. Protein product: CASSQESSGRYEQYF.

The rearrangement links TRBV2 to TRBJ1-2; no firm D call. V lost 10 bases, J lost 6 bases, and 18 bases lay in between. Germline V gives CDR1 SNHLY, CDR2 FYNNEI. The CDR3 has 13 amino acids. The CDR3 protein is CATSWGGRDGYTF. The CDR3 region has the DNA TGTGCCACCTCATGGGGAGGGAGGGATGGCTACACCTTC.

This chain connects TRBV10-3 to TRBJ2-7; the match to TRBD1 covers 8 bases. Germline V CDR1 and CDR2: ENHRY, SYGVKD. The CDR3 totals 15 residues. V was clipped by 3 bases and J by 1 base; unmatched bases: 5. This CDR3 reads CAISDGRGRSYEQYF. The CDR3 DNA reads TGTGCCATCAGTGATGGCAGGGGGCGGTCCTACGAGCAGTACTTC.

CDR3 sequence: CASSPRDSFSGNTIYF. The CDR3 coding sequence is TGTGCCAGCTCACCGCGGGACTCTTTCTCTGGAAACACCATATATTTT. This chain uses TRBV18 with TRBJ1-3, with D tentatively TRBD1 (5 bases). Trimming cost V 3 bases and J 0 bases, with 12 bases left between them. The CDR3 is made up of 16 amino acids. Germline lookup yields CDR1 KGHSH and CDR2 LQKENI. Full variable domain (outside the CDR3, taken from reference TRBV18 and TRBJ1-3): NAGVMQNPRHLVRRRGQEARLRCSPMKGHSHVYWYRQLPEEGLKFMVYLQKENIIDESGMPKERFSAEFPKEGPSILRIQQVVRGDSAAYFCASSPRDSFSGNTIYFGEGSWLTVV.

The chain is built from TRBV2 and TRBJ2-1; TRBD2 aligns across 14 bases. The trim removed 8 bases at V and 7 bases at J, leaving 7 bases unmatched. This CDR3 is 15 amino acids long. CDR1 and CDR2 from the germline V gene are SNHLY and FYNNEI. The CDR3 loop is CASAPGLAGVNEQFF. The CDR3 DNA follows: TGTGCCAGCGCCCCGGGACTAGCGGGAGTTAATGAGCAGTTCTTC.

V is TRBV30 and J is TRBJ2-1; TRBD2 matches 12 bases. The V gene end was trimmed by 8 bases and the J gene end by 7 bases; junction bases not matched to a gene: 12. The V gene's germline CDR1 is GTSNPN and CDR2 SVGIG (reference sequence). The CDR3 consists of 15 residues. CDR3 loop: CARGLAGGLVNEQFF. The CDR3 DNA sequence: TGTGCCCGAGGGCTAGCGGGAGGGCTAGTAAATGAGCAGTTCTTC.

The CDR3, as DNA: TGCGCCAGCAGCCAAGAATTGGGAGCGGGGGGGCCGAGAGATACGCAGTATTTT. Its protein product is CASSQELGAGGPRDTQYF. The rearrangement joins TRBV4-1 to TRBJ2-3, with 10 bases fitting TRBD2. Germline trimming cut 0 bases from V and 5 bases from J; bases unmatched to any gene: 11. The CDR3 is 18 amino acids. Germline CDR1 reads MGHRA; CDR2 reads YSYEKL.

The V gene is TRBV6-4, the J gene TRBJ2-1, with 8 nucleotides matching TRBD2. The CDR3 sequence is 17 residues long. Germline-derived CDR1 and CDR2 are MRHNA and SNTAGT. Losses at the gene ends were 0 bases for V and 5 bases for J; bases not matched to a gene: 9. The CDR3 DNA sequence: TGTGCCAGCAGTGACTCGATATCGGGACTAGGGGACAATGAGCAGTTCTTC. It specifies CASSDSISGLGDNEQFF.

The V gene is TRBV6-5, the J gene TRBJ1-1; D is possibly TRBD1 (5 bases). The CDR3 has 16 residues. Trimming took 0 bases from V and 4 from J, leaving 15 bases between them. Germline lookup yields CDR1 MNHEY and CDR2 SVGAGI. This CDR3 reads CASSYSMGGVGTEAFF. CDR3 nucleotides: TGTGCCAGCAGTTACTCGATGGGAGGGGTGGGCACTGAAGCTTTCTTT.

The chain combines TRBV15 with TRBJ1-3, with D hard to call. V was clipped by 5 bases and J by 1 base, with 6 bases between them. CDR1 LNHNV and CDR2 YYDKDF come from the germline V gene (reference sequence). This CDR3 region has 13 residues. DNA of the CDR3: TGTGCCACCAGCCTCTCGTCTGGAAACACCATATATTTT. This encodes CATSLSSGNTIYF.

The chain is built from TRBV12-2 and TRBJ1-6; the table's TRBD1 call for D was not verified on the DNA. TRBV12-2 is labeled a pseudogene. The CDR3 loop spans 17 amino acids. The CDR3 reads CASRLGKAGEERSPLHF. CDR3 coding DNA: TGTGCAAGTCGCTTAGGCAAGGCAGGGGAAGAGAGGTCACCCCTCCACTTT.

The chain couples TRBV5-1 to TRBJ2-7; 9 nucleotides agree with TRBD2. The CDR3 runs to 17 residues. The trim removed 4 bases at V and 5 bases at J, leaving 16 bases unmatched. Germline V gene data show CDR1 as SGHRS and CDR2 as YFSETQ. The CDR3 protein is CASSEPPASGDIHEQYF. The CDR3 region has the DNA TGCGCCAGCAGCGAGCCACCGGCTAGCGGGGACATTCACGAGCAGTACTTC.

This rearrangement joins TRBV7-9 to TRBJ1-3, with 8 nucleotides matching TRBD1. This CDR3 contains 13 residues. Losses at the gene ends were 3 bases for V and 9 bases for J; bases not matched to a gene: 4. In germline, CDR1 is SEHNR, CDR2 FQNEAQ (reference sequence). CDR3: CASSFEDRGTIYF. CDR3 nucleotides: TGTGCCAGCAGCTTCGAAGACAGGGGCACCATATATTTT. The variable domain in full, completed from reference TRBV7-9 and TRBJ1-3, reads DTGVSQNPRHKITKRGQNVTFRCDPISEHNRLYWYRQTLGQGPEFLTYFQNEAQLEKSRLLSDRFSAERPKGSFSTLEIQRTEQGDSAMYLCASSFEDRGTIYFGEGSWLTVV.

The chain uses TRBV19 and TRBJ2-1, with TRBD2 identical over 10 bases. The CDR3 runs 15 residues. Germline lookup yields CDR1 LNHDA and CDR2 SQIVND (reference sequence). J was trimmed by 4 bases and V by 6 bases; bases with no gene match: 6. The CDR3 bases are TGTGCCAGTAGACCTAGCGGGGGAGAGTACAATGAGCAGTTCTTC. This encodes CASRPSGGEYNEQFF.

This chain uses TRBV27 with TRBJ1-1; 8 bases are shared with TRBD1. Trimming at V came to 4 bases and at J to 3 bases, leaving 7 bases not matched to a gene. This CDR3 spans 15 amino acids. Germline V gives CDR1 MNHEY, CDR2 SMNVEV (reference sequence). CDR3 region: CASSSTQGAYTEAFF. The CDR3 DNA sequence: TGTGCCAGCAGTTCGACTCAGGGGGCGTACACTGAAGCTTTCTTT.

The chain carries TRBV7-2 and TRBJ2-1, with TRBD2 as a possible D gene (5 bases). This CDR3 is 16 amino acids long. V was clipped by 2 bases and J by 8 bases, with 19 bases between them. The germline V gene has CDR1 SGHTA and CDR2 FQGNSA. CDR3 in DNA: TGTGCCAGCAGCTTAATGGGTTCCGTCGCAGCGGATGAGCAGTTCTTC. Translating gives CASSLMGSVAADEQFF.

This chain uses TRBV4-2 with TRBJ1-4, with D possibly matching TRBD1 (6 bases). Trimming removed 1 base from V and 4 bases from J, with 10 bases in between. Germline values: CDR1 LGHNA, CDR2 YNFKEQ. This CDR3 spans 15 amino acids. Here the CDR3 DNA reads TGTGCCAGCAGCCAAGTCAGGGGTTTTAATGAAAAACTGTTTTTT. This codes for CASSQVRGFNEKLFF.

The J gene is TRBJ2-7, the V gene TRBV30, with a tentative D call TRBD2 (6 bases). Trimming cost V 5 bases and J 4 bases, with 18 bases left between them. Germline-derived CDR1 and CDR2 are GTSNPN and SVGIG (reference sequence). The CDR3 has 14 amino acids. Written as DNA, the CDR3 is TGTGCCTGGTCTCCGGGACTCTATAAATACGAGCAGTACTTC. Translating it yields CAWSPGLYKYEQYF.

The V gene is TRBV6-1, the J gene TRBJ2-1; D is perhaps TRBD2 (5 bases). Trimming cost V 2 bases and J 2 bases, with 13 bases left between them. CDR1 and CDR2 from the germline V gene are MNHNS and SASEGT. The CDR3 has 16 amino acids. This CDR3 reads CASSEYEGEPYNEQFF. The CDR3 DNA is TGTGCCAGCAGTGAATATGAGGGTGAGCCCTACAATGAGCAGTTCTTC.

This sequence joins TRBV18 and TRBJ1-2, with D perhaps matching TRBD1 (6 bases). Germline lookup yields CDR1 KGHSH and CDR2 LQKENI. Trimming pared 3 bases from V and 3 bases from J, leaving 14 bases between. The CDR3 extends over 15 amino acids. In DNA form, the CDR3 reads TGTGCCAGCTCACCGGCAGGGGACACCGACTATGGCTACACCTTC. Translating gives CASSPAGDTDYGYTF.

This clone occurred once. The V and J genes are TRBV5-1 and TRBJ2-2, with 9 bases matching TRBD1. The CDR3 covers 16 residues. The V gene's germline CDR1 is SGHRS and CDR2 YFSETQ. V lost 0 bases and J lost 4; bases outside the gene matches: 4. The CDR3 bases are TGCGCCAGCAGCTTGGAAGGACAGGGGCCCACCGGGGAGCTGTTTTTT. It yields the protein CASSLEGQGPTGELFF.

In DNA, the CDR3 is TGTGCCAGCAGTTTGTCCCCCGTTAAACTGTTTTTT. It specifies CASSLSPVKLFF. This chain connects TRBV28 to TRBJ1-4; D unresolved. Germline CDR1 MDHEN, CDR2 SYDVKM. Deletions cut 3 bases from V and 11 bases from J, with 10 bases between. This CDR3 spans 12 amino acids.

The chain has TRBV28 and TRBJ2-1; possibly TRBD2 for D (7 bases). The CDR3 is 16 residues long. Germline V lookup: CDR1 MDHEN, CDR2 SYDVKM. Trimming took off 3 bases at V and 0 bases at J, with 12 bases between the two ends. The CDR3 is CASSLGGQSSYNEQFF. The CDR3 bases are TGTGCCAGCAGTTTGGGGGGGCAGAGCTCCTACAATGAGCAGTTCTTC.

This chain uses TRBV3-1 (or the pseudogene TRBV3-2) with TRBJ2-1; TRBD1 matches at 7 bases. CDR3 size: 16 residues. Trimming at V came to 5 bases and at J to 5 bases, leaving 12 bases not matched to a gene. CDR1 is LGHDT, CDR2 YNNKEL, per germline (reference sequence). The CDR3 protein is CASSSLAGQANNEQFF. The DNA for the CDR3 is TGTGCCAGCAGCTCTCTTGCCGGACAGGCCAACAATGAGCAGTTCTTC.

This rearrangement joins TRBV25-1 to TRBJ2-3; TRBD2 matches 8 bases. Germline V gives CDR1 MGHDK, CDR2 SYGVNS. CDR3 length: 18 amino acids. J was trimmed by 0 bases and V by 3 bases; bases with no gene match: 11. In DNA, the CDR3 is TGTGCCAGCAGTGATTTACAAGGACTAGCAAGAAGCACAGATACGCAGTATTTT. This translates into CASSDLQGLARSTDTQYF.

This clone was detected once. The chain uses TRBV10-3 and TRBJ2-1; the match to TRBD2 covers 7 bases. The CDR3 totals 14 residues. Trimming removed 11 bases from V and 0 bases from J; junction bases left unmatched: 7. The germline V gene encodes CDR1 ENHRY and CDR2 SYGVKD. The CDR3 spells CASSGDRSYNEQFF. CDR3 DNA: TGTGCCTCCAGCGGGGACCGCTCCTACAATGAGCAGTTCTTC.

The chain combines TRBV3-1 (or the pseudogene TRBV3-2) with TRBJ2-7, with 8 bases aligning to TRBD2. CDR1 and CDR2 (germline): LGHDT, YNNKEL (reference sequence). The CDR3 spans 14 residues. The J segment lost 4 bases and the V segment lost 5 bases, leaving 7 bases of the junction unmatched. This CDR3 is CASSAGGGRYEQYF. In DNA form, the CDR3 reads TGTGCCAGCAGCGCCGGCGGGGGGCGGTACGAGCAGTACTTC.

The rearrangement joins TRBV6-1 to TRBJ2-1, with 10 bases lining up with TRBD2. Per germline, CDR1 MNHNS and CDR2 SASEGT. This CDR3 spans 14 amino acids. J lost 12 bases, V lost 1 base, and 6 bases had no gene match. This CDR3 reads CASSEGPPSGGQFF. For the CDR3, the DNA is TGTGCCAGCAGTGAAGGGCCCCCTAGCGGGGGGCAGTTCTTC.

This clone was seen a few times. This rearrangement joins TRBV30 to TRBJ1-1; unclear D gene. V was clipped by 0 bases and J by 5 bases, with 13 bases between them. The germline gives CDR1 GTSNPN, CDR2 SVGIG (reference sequence). CDR3 size: 14 residues. CDR3 bases: TGTGCCTGGAGTGTACTCGGGAGTTGGACTGAAGCTTTCTTT. Translation: CAWSVLGSWTEAFF.

The chain is built from TRBV6-5 and TRBJ1-2, with TRBD1 identical over 7 bases. The CDR3 covers 12 residues. The junction had 2 bases not matched to a gene; V was cut back by 6 bases and J by 4 bases. CDR1 is MNHEY and CDR2 is SVGAGI in the germline V gene. CDR3 in DNA: TGTGCCAGCAGGGGACAGCTCTATGGCTACACCTTC. Amino acid sequence: CASRGQLYGYTF.